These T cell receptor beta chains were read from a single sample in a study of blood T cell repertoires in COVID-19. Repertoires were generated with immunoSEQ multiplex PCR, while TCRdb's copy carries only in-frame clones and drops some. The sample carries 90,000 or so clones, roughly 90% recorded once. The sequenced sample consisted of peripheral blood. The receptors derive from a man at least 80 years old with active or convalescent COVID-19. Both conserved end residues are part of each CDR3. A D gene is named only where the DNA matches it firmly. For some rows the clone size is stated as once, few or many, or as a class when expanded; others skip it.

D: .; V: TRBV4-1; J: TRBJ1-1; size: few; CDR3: CASSQDVGGAFF; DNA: TGCGCCAGCAGCCAAGACGTGGGGGGAGCTTTCTTT
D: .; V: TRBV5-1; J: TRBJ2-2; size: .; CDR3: CASSGTSLVGVGELFF; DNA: TGCGCCAGCAGCGGGACTTCCCTTGTTGGCGTCGGGGAGCTGTTTTTT
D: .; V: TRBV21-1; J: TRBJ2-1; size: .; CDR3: CASKSNRGRLGLAEGNEQFF; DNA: TGTGCCAGCAAATCAAACAGGGGGAGGCTCGGACTAGCGGAGGGCAATGAGCAGTTCTTC
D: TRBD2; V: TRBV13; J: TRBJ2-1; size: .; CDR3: CASSSRLAGSYNEQFF; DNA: TGTGCCAGCAGCTCTCGACTAGCGGGCTCCTACAATGAGCAGTTCTTC
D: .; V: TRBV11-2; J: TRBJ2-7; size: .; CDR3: CASSLSRTAAYEQYF; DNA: TGTGCCAGCAGCTTATCTCGGACAGCCGCCTACGAGCAGTACTTC
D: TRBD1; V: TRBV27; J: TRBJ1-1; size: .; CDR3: CASRKDRVSTEAFF; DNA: TGTGCCAGCAGAAAGGACAGGGTTAGCACTGAAGCTTTCTTT
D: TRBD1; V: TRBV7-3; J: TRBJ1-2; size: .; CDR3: CASSLTPRGDGYTF; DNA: TGTGCCAGCAGCTTAACGCCCAGGGGGGATGGCTACACCTTC
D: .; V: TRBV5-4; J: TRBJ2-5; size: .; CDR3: CASSTGTSQETQYF; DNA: TGTGCCAGCAGCACGGGGACTTCTCAAGAGACCCAGTACTTC
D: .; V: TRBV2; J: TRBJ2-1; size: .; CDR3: CASSETPGYQDNEQFF; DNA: TGTGCCAGCAGTGAAACCCCGGGATACCAAGACAATGAGCAGTTCTTC
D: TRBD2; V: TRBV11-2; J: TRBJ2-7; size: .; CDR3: CASSLKTSGYEQYF; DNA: TGTGCCAGCAGCTTGAAGACTAGCGGGTACGAGCAGTACTTC
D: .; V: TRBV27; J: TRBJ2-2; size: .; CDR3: CASSFDERVTGELFF; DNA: TGTGCCAGCAGTTTTGATGAGCGAGTCACCGGGGAGCTGTTTTTT
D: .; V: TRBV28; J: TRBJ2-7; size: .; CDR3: CASSFDSASSYEQYF; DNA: TGTGCCAGCAGTTTCGACAGTGCGAGCTCCTACGAGCAGTACTTC
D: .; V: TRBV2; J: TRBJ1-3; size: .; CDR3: CASSENLPRNTIYF; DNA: TGTGCCAGCAGTGAAAACTTACCTAGAAACACCATATATTTT
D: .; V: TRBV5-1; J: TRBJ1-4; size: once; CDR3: CASSFQGTNEKLFF; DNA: TGCGCCAGCAGCTTTCAGGGGACTAATGAAAAACTGTTTTTT
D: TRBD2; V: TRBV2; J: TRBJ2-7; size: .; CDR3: CASSMTSGPLEQYF; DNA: TGTGCCAGCAGTATGACTAGCGGCCCCCTCGAGCAGTACTTC
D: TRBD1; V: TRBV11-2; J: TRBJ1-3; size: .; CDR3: CASSLGTGGNTIYF; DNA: TGTGCCAGCAGCCTCGGGACAGGGGGAAACACCATATATTTT
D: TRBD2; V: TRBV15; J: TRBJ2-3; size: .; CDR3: CATSRDPGLAGGPGTQYF; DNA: TGTGCCACCAGCAGAGATCCGGGACTAGCGGGAGGGCCGGGTACGCAGTATTTT
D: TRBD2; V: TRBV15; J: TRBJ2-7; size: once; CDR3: CATSRGSGRADEQYF; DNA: TGTGCCACCAGCAGAGGTAGCGGGAGGGCCGATGAGCAGTACTTC
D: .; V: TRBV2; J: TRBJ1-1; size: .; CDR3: CARRRDDTEAFF; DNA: TGTGCCAGACGCAGGGATGATACTGAAGCTTTCTTT
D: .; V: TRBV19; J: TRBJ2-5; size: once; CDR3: CASKNRGRGETQYF; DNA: TGTGCCAGTAAGAATAGAGGGCGGGGAGAGACCCAGTACTTC
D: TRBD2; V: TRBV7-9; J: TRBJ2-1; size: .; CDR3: CASRPGLAANNEQFF; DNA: TGTGCCAGCAGGCCGGGACTAGCGGCCAACAATGAGCAGTTCTTC
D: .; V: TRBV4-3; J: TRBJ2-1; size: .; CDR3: CASSQDHGSYNEQFF; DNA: TGCGCCAGCAGCCAAGACCACGGGTCATACAATGAGCAGTTCTTC
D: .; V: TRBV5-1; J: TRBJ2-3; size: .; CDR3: CASSKLVPTDTQYF; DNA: TGCGCCAGCAGCAAACTAGTTCCCACAGATACGCAGTATTTT
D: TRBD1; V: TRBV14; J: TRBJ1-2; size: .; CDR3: CASSPRQGHGYTF; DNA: TGTGCCAGCAGCCCCCGACAGGGCCATGGCTACACCTTC
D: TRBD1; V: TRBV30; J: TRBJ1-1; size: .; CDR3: CASRTGDNTEAFF; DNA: TGTGCCTCCAGGACAGGGGATAACACTGAAGCTTTCTTT
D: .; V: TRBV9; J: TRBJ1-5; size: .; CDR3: CASSVGYLGNQPQHF; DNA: TGTGCCAGCAGCGTAGGCTACCTGGGCAATCAGCCCCAGCATTTT
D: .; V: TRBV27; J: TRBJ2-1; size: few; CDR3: CASSRGVTRLYNEQFF; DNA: TGTGCCAGCAGCCGCGGAGTGACGCGTCTCTACAATGAGCAGTTCTTC
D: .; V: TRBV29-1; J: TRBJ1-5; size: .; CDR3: CSVGGHQGQPQHF; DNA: TGCAGCGTTGGGGGCCACCAAGGTCAGCCCCAGCATTTT
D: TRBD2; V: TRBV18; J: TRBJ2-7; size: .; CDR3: CASSPGGEWQYF; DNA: TGTGCCAGCTCACCAGGGGGGGAGTGGCAGTACTTC
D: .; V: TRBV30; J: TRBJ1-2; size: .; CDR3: CAWTWSVGSEGTWKRPISYGYTF; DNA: TGTGCCTGGACCTGGTCAGTAGGGAGCGAAGGAACCTGGAAGCGTCCTATTAGCTATGGCTACACCTTC
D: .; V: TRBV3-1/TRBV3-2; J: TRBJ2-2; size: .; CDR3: CASSLQAAGELFF; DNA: TGTGCCAGCAGCTTACAGGCGGCCGGGGAGCTGTTTTTT
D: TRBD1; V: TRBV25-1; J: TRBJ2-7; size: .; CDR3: CASSETGGRLYEQYF; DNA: TGTGCCAGCAGTGAAACAGGGGGTCGACTCTACGAGCAGTACTTC
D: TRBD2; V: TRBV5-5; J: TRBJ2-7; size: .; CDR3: CASSLGGGRYEQYF; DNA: TGTGCCAGCAGCTTGGGTGGCGGGAGATACGAGCAGTACTTC
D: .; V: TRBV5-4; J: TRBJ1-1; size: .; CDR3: CASSLDSLNTEAFF; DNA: TGTGCCAGCAGCTTGGACAGCTTGAACACTGAAGCTTTCTTT
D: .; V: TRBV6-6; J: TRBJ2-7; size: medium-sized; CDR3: CASSPTGPEQYF; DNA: TGTGCCAGCAGCCCGACAGGTCCAGAGCAGTACTTC
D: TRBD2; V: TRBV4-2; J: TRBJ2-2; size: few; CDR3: CASSQAGTRNTGELFF; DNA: TGTGCCAGCAGCCAAGCCGGGACTAGGAACACCGGGGAGCTGTTTTTT
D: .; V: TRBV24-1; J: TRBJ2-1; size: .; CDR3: CATAHRDFYNEQFF; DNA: TGTGCCACGGCACACCGGGACTTTTACAATGAGCAGTTCTTC
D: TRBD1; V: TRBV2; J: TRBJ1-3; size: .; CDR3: CASSDSTGSGNTIYF; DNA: TGTGCCAGCAGTGATTCGACAGGGTCCGGAAACACCATATATTTT
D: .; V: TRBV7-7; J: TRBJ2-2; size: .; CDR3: CASSLTGEGTGELFF; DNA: TGTGCTAGCAGCTTGACGGGCGAGGGCACCGGGGAGCTGTTTTTT
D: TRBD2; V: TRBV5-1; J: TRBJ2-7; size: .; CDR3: CASSPGVAGTYEQYF; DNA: TGCGCCAGCAGCCCTGGGGTAGCGGGTACCTACGAGCAGTACTTC
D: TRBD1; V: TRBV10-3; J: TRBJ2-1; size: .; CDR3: CAIRGTGDFHEQFF; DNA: TGTGCCATCAGAGGGACAGGGGATTTCCATGAGCAGTTCTTC
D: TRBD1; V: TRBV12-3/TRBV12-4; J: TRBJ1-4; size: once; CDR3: CASRKTGYEKLFF; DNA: TGTGCCAGCAGAAAGACAGGGTATGAAAAACTGTTTTTT
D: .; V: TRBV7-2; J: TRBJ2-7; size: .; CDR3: CASSLGPGERYEQYF; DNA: TGTGCCAGCAGCTTAGGACCGGGAGAGCGGTACGAGCAGTACTTC
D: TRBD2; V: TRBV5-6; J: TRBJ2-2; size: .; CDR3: CASRKGTSGTSGELFF; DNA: TGTGCCAGCAGGAAAGGGACTAGCGGGACTTCCGGGGAGCTGTTTTTT
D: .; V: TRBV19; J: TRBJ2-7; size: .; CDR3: CASSIGGSSYEQYF; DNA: TGTGCCAGTAGTATCGGGGGAAGCTCCTACGAGCAGTACTTC
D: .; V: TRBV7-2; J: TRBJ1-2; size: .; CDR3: CATGRGLGGIYGYTF; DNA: TGTGCCACCGGCCGTGGACTGGGGGGGATCTATGGCTACACCTTC
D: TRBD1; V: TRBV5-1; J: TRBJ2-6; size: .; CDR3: CASSHRDRGLGANVLTF; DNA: TGCGCCAGCAGCCACCGGGACAGGGGGCTTGGGGCCAACGTCCTGACTTTC
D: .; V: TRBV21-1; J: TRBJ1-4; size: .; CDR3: CASSPLGGRRTTNEKLFF; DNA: TGTGCCAGCAGCCCCCTTGGAGGCAGGCGTACAACTAATGAAAAACTGTTTTTT
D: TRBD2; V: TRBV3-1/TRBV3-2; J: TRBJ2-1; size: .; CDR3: CASSRPSGRAKVGLGEQFF; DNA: TGTGCCAGCAGCCGACCTAGCGGGAGGGCCAAAGTTGGGTTAGGTGAGCAGTTCTTC
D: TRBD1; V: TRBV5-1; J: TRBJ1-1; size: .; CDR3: CASSLNSGGTEAFF; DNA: TGCGCCAGCAGCTTGAACTCAGGGGGCACTGAAGCTTTCTTT
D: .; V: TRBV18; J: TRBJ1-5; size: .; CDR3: CASSPGGNSNQPQHF; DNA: TGTGCCAGCTCACCAGGCGGGAATAGCAATCAGCCCCAGCATTTT
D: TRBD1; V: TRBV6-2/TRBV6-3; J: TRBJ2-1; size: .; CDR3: CASSYRTGEYNEQFF; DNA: TGTGCCAGCAGTTACAGGACAGGAGAGTACAATGAGCAGTTCTTC
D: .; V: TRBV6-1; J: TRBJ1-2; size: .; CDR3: CASSPGNYGYTF; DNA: TGTGCCAGCAGCCCCGGTAACTATGGCTACACCTTC